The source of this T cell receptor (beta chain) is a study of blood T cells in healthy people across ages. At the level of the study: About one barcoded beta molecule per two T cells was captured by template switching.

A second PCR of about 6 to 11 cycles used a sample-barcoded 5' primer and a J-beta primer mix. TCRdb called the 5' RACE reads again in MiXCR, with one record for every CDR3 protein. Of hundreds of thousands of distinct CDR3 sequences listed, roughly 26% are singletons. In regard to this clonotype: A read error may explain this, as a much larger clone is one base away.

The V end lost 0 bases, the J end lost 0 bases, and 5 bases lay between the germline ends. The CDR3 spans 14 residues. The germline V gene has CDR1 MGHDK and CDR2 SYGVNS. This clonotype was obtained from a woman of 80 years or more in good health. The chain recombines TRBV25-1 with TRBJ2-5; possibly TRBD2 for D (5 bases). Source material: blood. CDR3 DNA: TGTGCCAGCAGTGAATACGGGGACCAAGAGACCCAGTACTTC. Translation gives CASSEYGDQETQYF.